This TCR beta chain originates from a study of T cells in Graves' hyperthyroidism and ophthalmopathy. TCR beta CDR3 regions were amplified from RNA transcripts. TCR CDR3 regions were first amplified by RT-PCR with HTBI primers. MiXCR, run by TCRdb on the multiplex PCR reads, gives a single entry per CDR3 protein. The sample records about 640,000 distinct CDR3 sequences, approximately 42% being singletons. CDR1 and CDR2 (germline): SGHVS, FNYEAQ. The CDR3 is made up of 14 amino acids. The V and J ends lost 3 bases and 12 bases respectively, with 20 bases between them. The chain joins TRBV7-6 to TRBJ1-2; no definite D call. This clonotype was sampled from an adult man with Graves' disease, either hyperthyroidism or ophthalmopathy (not recorded which). Source material: peripheral blood or thyroid tissue (not recorded which). The CDR3: CASSFPPADSGNTF. CDR3 DNA: TGTGCCAGCAGCTTTCCGCCAGCCGACTCTGGAAACACCTTC.